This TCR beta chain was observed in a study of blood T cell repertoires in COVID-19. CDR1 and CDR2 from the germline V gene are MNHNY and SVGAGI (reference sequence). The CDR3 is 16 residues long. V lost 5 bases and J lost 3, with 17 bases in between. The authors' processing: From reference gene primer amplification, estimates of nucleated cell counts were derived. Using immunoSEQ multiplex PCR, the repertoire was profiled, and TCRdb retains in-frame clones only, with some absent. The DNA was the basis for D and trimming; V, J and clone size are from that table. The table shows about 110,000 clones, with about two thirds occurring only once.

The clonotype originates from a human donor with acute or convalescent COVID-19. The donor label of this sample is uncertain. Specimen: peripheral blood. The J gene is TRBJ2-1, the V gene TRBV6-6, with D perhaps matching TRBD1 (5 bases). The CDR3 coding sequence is TGTGCCAGCAGTAACCCGGCCCAAAGGGGCTACAATGAGCAGTTCTTC. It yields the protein CASSNPAQRGYNEQFF.